The clone carrying this T cell receptor beta chain was found many times. The V gene end was trimmed by 3 bases and the J gene end by 7 bases; junction bases not matched to a gene: 14. This CDR3 is built from 16 residues. Germline-derived CDR1 and CDR2 are SQVTM and ANQGSEA. This sample is part of a study of patients and donors after allogeneic stem cell transplantation. TCRdb ran MiXCR on the RT-PCR reads and lists one entry per CDR3 protein. Among about 230,000 distinct CDR3 sequences listed, about 14% were seen once. This TCR was recovered from a human donor who was either an allogeneic HSCT recipient or a stem cell or donor lymphocyte infusion donor (not recorded which). It is not recorded whose cells these are; they may come from a transplant donor. Sequencing was performed on blood, either unsorted or a sorted T cell fraction (not recorded which). The chain joins TRBV29-1 to TRBJ2-5; 10 nucleotides match TRBD2. The DNA for the CDR3 is TGCAGCGTTGAGACCTCTAGCGGGAGAGTACGGGGGACCCAGTACTTC. Protein product: CSVETSSGRVRGTQYF.